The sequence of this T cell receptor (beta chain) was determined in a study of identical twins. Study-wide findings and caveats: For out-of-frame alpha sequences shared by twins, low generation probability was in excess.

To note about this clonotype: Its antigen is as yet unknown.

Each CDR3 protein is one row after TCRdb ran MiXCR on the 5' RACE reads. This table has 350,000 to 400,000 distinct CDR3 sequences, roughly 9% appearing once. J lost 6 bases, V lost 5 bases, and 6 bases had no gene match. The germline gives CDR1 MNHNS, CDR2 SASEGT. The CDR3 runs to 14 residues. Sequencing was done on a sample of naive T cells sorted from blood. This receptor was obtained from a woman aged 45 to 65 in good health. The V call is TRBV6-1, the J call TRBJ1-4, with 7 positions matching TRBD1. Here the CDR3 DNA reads TGTGCCAGCAGTAGGACAGGTCGGGATGAAAAACTGTTTTTT. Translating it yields CASSRTGRDEKLFF.